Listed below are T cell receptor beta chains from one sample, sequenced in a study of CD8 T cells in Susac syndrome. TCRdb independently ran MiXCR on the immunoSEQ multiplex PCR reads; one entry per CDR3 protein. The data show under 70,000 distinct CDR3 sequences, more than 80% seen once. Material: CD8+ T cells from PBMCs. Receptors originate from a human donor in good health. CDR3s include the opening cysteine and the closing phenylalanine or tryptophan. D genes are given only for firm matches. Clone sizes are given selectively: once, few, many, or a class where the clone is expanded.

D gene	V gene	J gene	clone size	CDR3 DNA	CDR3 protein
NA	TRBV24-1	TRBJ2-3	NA	TGTGCCACCAGTAGACCGGGCCCGGAGGGCACAGATACGCAGTATTTT	CATSRPGPEGTDTQYF
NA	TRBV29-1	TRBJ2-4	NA	TGCAGCGCTGACTTGCAGAACGGTTTCAGGGAAAACATTCAGTACTTC	CSADLQNGFRENIQYF
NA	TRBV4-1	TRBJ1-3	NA	TGCGCCAGCAGCCAAGAACACATTGGAAACACCATATATTTT	CASSQEHIGNTIYF
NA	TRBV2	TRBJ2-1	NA	TGTGCCAGCAGTGAAGCGTGGAACTTTGAGCAGTTCTTC	CASSEAWNFEQFF
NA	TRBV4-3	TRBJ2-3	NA	TGCGCCAGCAGCCAACTAACCAACAGGGTTGGAAGCACAGATACGCAGTATTTT	CASSQLTNRVGSTDTQYF
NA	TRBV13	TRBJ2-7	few	TGTGCCAGCAGCTTAGGGGACGGTGAAATTACCTACGAGCAGTACTTC	CASSLGDGEITYEQYF
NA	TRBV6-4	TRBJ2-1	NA	TGTGCCAGCAGTGATCCGGGGAGTGGGGACCACAATGAGCAGTTCTTC	CASSDPGSGDHNEQFF
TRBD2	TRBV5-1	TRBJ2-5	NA	TGCGCCAGCAGCTCCGGACTAGCGGGGGTACAAGAGACCCAGTACTTC	CASSSGLAGVQETQYF
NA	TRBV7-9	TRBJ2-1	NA	TGTGCCAGCAGCCAAGATTGGACCTATGAGCAGTTCTTC	CASSQDWTYEQFF
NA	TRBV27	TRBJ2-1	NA	TGTGCCAGCGGAACAGGGTCGGTTAATGAGCAGTTCTTC	CASGTGSVNEQFF
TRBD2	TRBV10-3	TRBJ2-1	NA	TGTGCCATCAGTGCGCGGGGGGGCTTCGGTGAGCAGTTCTTC	CAISARGGFGEQFF
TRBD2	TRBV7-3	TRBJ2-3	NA	TGTGCCAGCAGCCCCCGCGGACTAGCGGGGATCGAGGATACGCAGTATTTT	CASSPRGLAGIEDTQYF
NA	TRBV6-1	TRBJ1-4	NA	TGTGCCAGCAGCCATGGGGGGGCCAATACTAATGAAAAACTGTTTTTT	CASSHGGANTNEKLFF
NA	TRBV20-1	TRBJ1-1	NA	TGCAGTGCTAAGTTGATCGCAGTGAACACTGAAGCTTTCTTT	CSAKLIAVNTEAFF
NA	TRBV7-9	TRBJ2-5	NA	TGTGCCAGCAGCCCCCCAGGTGGTCGCCAAGAGACCCAGTACTTC	CASSPPGGRQETQYF
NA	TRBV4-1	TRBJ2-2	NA	TGCGCCAGCAGCCAAGTTGCCAGCACCGGGGAGCTGTTTTTT	CASSQVASTGELFF
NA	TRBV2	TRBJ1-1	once	TGTGCCAGCAGTGGGGGAGGAAGGGGTGAAGCTTTCTTT	CASSGGGRGEAFF
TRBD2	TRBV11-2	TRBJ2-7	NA	TGTGCCAGCAGCACCGCCGGGACTACCTACGAGCAGTACTTC	CASSTAGTTYEQYF
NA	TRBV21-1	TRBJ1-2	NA	TGTGCCAGCAGCCCTCAGAGCGGTTTCGAGTCCGGTGGCTACACCTTC	CASSPQSGFESGGYTF
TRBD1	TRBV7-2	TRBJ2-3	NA	TGTGCCAGCAGCTTAATCGGACAGGTGCGGATCACAGATACGCAGTATTTT	CASSLIGQVRITDTQYF
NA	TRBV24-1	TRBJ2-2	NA	TGTGCCACCAGTGGAGGGGCCGACACCGGGGAGCTGTTTTTT	CATSGGADTGELFF
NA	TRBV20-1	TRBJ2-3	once	TGCAGTGCTAGAGATCTTTCCGGGACAGATACGCAGTATTTT	CSARDLSGTDTQYF
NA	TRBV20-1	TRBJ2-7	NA	TGCAGTGCCGGAGGGGCGGGGACTGGCTACGAGCAGTACTTC	CSAGGAGTGYEQYF
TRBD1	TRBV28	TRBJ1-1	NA	TGTGCCAGCAGTTTAATTGGGTGGGACAGTGAAGCTTTCTTT	CASSLIGWDSEAFF
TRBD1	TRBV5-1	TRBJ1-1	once	TGCGCCAGCAGCCCCGGGACAGGGAGAGAAGCTTTCTTT	CASSPGTGREAFF
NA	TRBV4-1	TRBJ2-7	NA	TGCGCCAGCAGCCAAGGCCGAGGACGGAACGCCTACGAGCAGTACTTC	CASSQGRGRNAYEQYF
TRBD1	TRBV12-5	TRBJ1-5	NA	TGTGCTAGTGGTTTGATCCCCTACGGACAGGGCAATCAGCCCCAGCATTTT	CASGLIPYGQGNQPQHF
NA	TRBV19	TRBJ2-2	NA	TGTGCCAGTAGTCCCCCCGAGGTTAGCACCGGGGAGCTGTTTTTT	CASSPPEVSTGELFF
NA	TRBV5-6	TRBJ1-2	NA	TGTGCCAGCACTCTGGAGACAGCCCACTACTCCTATGGCTACACCTTC	CASTLETAHYSYGYTF
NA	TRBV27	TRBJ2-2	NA	TGTGCCAGCAGTTTATGGGGGACCGGGGAGCTGTTTTTT	CASSLWGTGELFF
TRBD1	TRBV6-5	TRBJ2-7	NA	TGTGCCAGCAGTTACTGGGACAGGGCGTACGAGCAGTACTTC	CASSYWDRAYEQYF
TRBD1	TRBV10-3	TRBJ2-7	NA	TGTGCCATCAGTCGGGCGCAGGGGGATATCGAGCAGTACTTC	CAISRAQGDIEQYF
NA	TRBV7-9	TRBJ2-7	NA	TGTGCCAGCAGCCCCGGTGGGATTGCCTACGAGCAGTACTTC	CASSPGGIAYEQYF
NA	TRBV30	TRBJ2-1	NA	TGTGCCTGGAGTAGTGGGGGAGGCGAGCAGTTCTTC	CAWSSGGGEQFF
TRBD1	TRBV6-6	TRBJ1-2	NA	TGTGCCAGCAGTTACGCGGCGACAGGGGGCGACGGCTACACCTTC	CASSYAATGGDGYTF
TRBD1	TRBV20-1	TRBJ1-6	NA	TGCAGTGCTAGAGCAAGGGACAGGGGATCCAATAATTCACCCCTCCACTTT	CSARARDRGSNNSPLHF
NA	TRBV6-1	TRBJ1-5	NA	TGTGCCAGCAGTGAAGGGCAGGCCCGTAATCAGCCCCAGCATTTT	CASSEGQARNQPQHF
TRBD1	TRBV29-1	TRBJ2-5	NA	TGCAGCGTTGAAGCAGGGACAGGATACCAAGAGACCCAGTACTTC	CSVEAGTGYQETQYF
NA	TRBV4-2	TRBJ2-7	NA	TGTGCCAGCAGCCCCAGCTCCTACGAGCAGTACTTC	CASSPSSYEQYF
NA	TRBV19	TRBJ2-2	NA	TGTGCCAGTAGCTTTCTCCCCGTCGCCGGGGAGCTGTTTTTT	CASSFLPVAGELFF
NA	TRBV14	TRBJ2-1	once	TGTGCCAGCGGAGCTTACAATGAGCAGTTCTTC	CASGAYNEQFF
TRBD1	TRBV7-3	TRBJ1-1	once	TGTGCCAGCAGCTTATCTGGGACAGCAAACACTGAAGCTTTCTTT	CASSLSGTANTEAFF
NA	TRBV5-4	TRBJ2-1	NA	TGTGCCAGCAGCTTAATAGCCGCCTACAATGAGCAGTTCTTC	CASSLIAAYNEQFF
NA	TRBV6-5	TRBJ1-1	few	TGTGCCAGCAGTTACGGCATCGGGACTGAAGCTTTCTTT	CASSYGIGTEAFF
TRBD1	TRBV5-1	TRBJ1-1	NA	TGCGCCAGCAGCTCGGGACAGGGGAACACTGAAGCTTTCTTT	CASSSGQGNTEAFF
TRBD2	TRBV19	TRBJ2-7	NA	TGTGCCAGTAGTATTAATCCGGGACTAGCGGAAAGCTCCTACGAGCAGTACTTC	CASSINPGLAESSYEQYF
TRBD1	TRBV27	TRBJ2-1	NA	TGTGCCAGCATCAGGGGGCCCGAGCAGTTCTTC	CASIRGPEQFF
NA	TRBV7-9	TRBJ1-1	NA	TGTGCCCTCAGCTTAGGGGAGAACACTGAAGCTTTCTTT	CALSLGENTEAFF
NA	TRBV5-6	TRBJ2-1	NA	TGTGCCAGCAGCTGGCCTAACAATGAGCAGTTCTTC	CASSWPNNEQFF
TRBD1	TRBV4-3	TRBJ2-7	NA	TGCGCCAGCAGCCAGCGGGACAGGGGTGTCTACGAGCAGTACTTC	CASSQRDRGVYEQYF
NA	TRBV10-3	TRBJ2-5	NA	TGTGCCATCAGTGGCCCGGGAGAGCCTATATACGGACAAGAGACCCAGTACTTC	CAISGPGEPIYGQETQYF
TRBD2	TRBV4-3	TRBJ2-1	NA	TGCGCCAGCAGCCAAGATAGGTTGGGACTAGCCTACAATGAGCAGTTCTTC	CASSQDRLGLAYNEQFF
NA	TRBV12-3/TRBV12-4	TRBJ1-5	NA	TGTGCCAGCAGTTCCGAGGGACACCAGCCCCAGCATTTT	CASSSEGHQPQHF
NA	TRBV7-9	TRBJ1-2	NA	TGTGCCAGCAGCCGCTTAGGGGGAGGCTACACCTTC	CASSRLGGGYTF
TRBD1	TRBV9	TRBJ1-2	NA	TGTGCCAGCAGCGTAGGGACAGGGGGCGGTGGCTACACCTTC	CASSVGTGGGGYTF
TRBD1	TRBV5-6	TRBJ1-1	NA	TGTGCCAGCAGCCGGGACAGGGGCGCCGGGCGGAGTATGAACACTGAAGCTTTCTTT	CASSRDRGAGRSMNTEAFF
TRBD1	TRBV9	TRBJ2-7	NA	TGTGCCAGCAGCGCCGGGACAGGGGGCTCCTACGAGCAGTACTTC	CASSAGTGGSYEQYF
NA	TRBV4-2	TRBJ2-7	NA	TGTGCCAGCAGCCAAGTATGGAGTACTTCCTACGAGCAGTACTTC	CASSQVWSTSYEQYF